The 21 T cell receptor beta chains presented below share a single source sample, sequenced in a study of blood T cells in healthy people across ages. Primed by a sample-barcoded 5' primer and a J-beta primer mix, a second PCR proceeded for 7 to 11 cycles. TCRdb recomputed calls from the 5' RACE reads with MiXCR, one row per CDR3 protein. The data hold 650,000 to 900,000 distinct CDR3 sequences, with about 59% observed a single time. The sample consisted of blood. Source of these receptors: a man aged 30 to 39 in good health.

The V gene is TRBV9, the J gene TRBJ1-4; TRBD1 agrees at 8 bases. The trim removed 4 bases at V and 8 bases at J, leaving 10 bases unmatched. CDR3 length: 15 amino acids. Germline CDR1 is SGDLS and CDR2 is YYNGEE. The CDR3 nucleotides read TGTGCCAGCAGCCAATCGGACAGGGAAGTGGAAAAACTGTTTTTT. Amino acids: CASSQSDREVEKLFF.

This clonotype showed up just a few times. This chain uses TRBV7-9 with TRBJ2-1; D unresolved. Trimming left V 5 bases short and J 6 bases short, with 11 bases between. Looked up from germline, CDR1 is SEHNR and CDR2 is FQNEAQ (reference sequence). CDR3 length equals 13 residues. CDR3 nucleotides: TGTGCCAGCAGCCTCACTGGTACCAATGAGCAGTTCTTC. Its translation: CASSLTGTNEQFF. Combining the CDR3 with reference TRBV7-9 and TRBJ2-1 gives the whole variable domain DTGVSQNPRHKITKRGQNVTFRCDPISEHNRLYWYRQTLGQGPEFLTYFQNEAQLEKSRLLSDRFSAERPKGSFSTLEIQRTEQGDSAMYLCASSLTGTNEQFFGPGTRLTVL.

This rearrangement joins TRBV6-2 or TRBV6-3 to TRBJ2-1, with TRBD2 matching 7 bases. Germline V lookup: CDR1 MNHEY, CDR2 SVGEGT. The CDR3 is 15 residues long. Losses at the gene ends were 6 bases for V and 3 bases for J; bases not matched to a gene: 8. The CDR3 sequence: CASSRTSDYYNEQFF. As DNA, the CDR3 is TGTGCCAGCAGCAGAACTAGCGACTACTACAATGAGCAGTTCTTC.

Here the CDR3 DNA reads TGTGCCAGCGGAGGACAGGGTAACTACGAGCAGTACTTC. It specifies CASGGQGNYEQYF. The genes are TRBV28 and TRBJ2-7; 8 bases are a match to TRBD1. The CDR3 runs to 13 residues. The germline V gene has CDR1 MDHEN and CDR2 SYDVKM. The V and J ends lost 8 bases and 3 bases, in that order; junction bases with no gene match: 6.

This clonotype was counted only a few times. The V gene is TRBV12-3 or TRBV12-4, the J gene TRBJ2-7; D is perhaps TRBD1 (6 bases). V lost 5 bases, J lost 4 bases, and 18 bases lay in between. The CDR3 covers 15 residues. CDR3 sequence: CASSSGQPIVYEQYF. The CDR3, as DNA: TGTGCCAGCAGTAGTGGACAGCCGATAGTATACGAGCAGTACTTC.

The chain couples TRBV29-1 to TRBJ2-1, with TRBD2 matching over 7 bases. CDR3 length equals 14 residues. Germline loops: CDR1 SQVTM, CDR2 ANQGSEA. V was clipped by 2 bases and J by 6 bases; unmatched bases: 7. CDR3 nucleotide sequence: TGCAGCGTTGAAAGCGGGGTAGGGATCAATGAGCAGTTCTTC. It yields the protein CSVESGVGINEQFF.

In its sample, this clonotype was seen a few times. This sequence joins TRBV28 and TRBJ2-4; the D gene is possibly TRBD1 (6 bases). V was pared by 5 bases and J by 15 bases, with 20 bases between. CDR3 length: 13 amino acids. In germline, CDR1 is MDHEN, CDR2 SYDVKM. CDR3 residues: CASSPLDRIGLYF. The CDR3 DNA follows: TGTGCCAGCAGTCCCCTGGACAGAATCGGGCTGTACTTC.

Only a few counts were recorded for this clonotype. J is TRBJ2-5 and V is TRBV6-5, with D perhaps assigned TRBD1 or TRBD2 (6 bases each). In germline, CDR1 is MNHEY, CDR2 SVGAGI. There are 14 residues in the CDR3. V shed 5 bases and J shed 3 bases, with 13 bases lying between them. CDR3 in DNA: TGTGCCAGCAGTCGAGGGGGGCCGGAAGAGACCCAGTACTTC. It is translated as CASSRGGPEETQYF.

There are a few counts of this clonotype. The chain combines TRBV10-3 with TRBJ2-3; D remains ambiguous. CDR3 size: 15 residues. Trimming took 2 bases from V and 0 from J, leaving 9 bases between them. The germline gives CDR1 ENHRY, CDR2 SYGVKD. CDR3 in DNA: TGTGCCATCAGTGAGGAGTTTCCTAGCACAGATACGCAGTATTTT. This translates into CAISEEFPSTDTQYF.

This clonotype was seen only once. The chain employs TRBV29-1 and TRBJ1-2; a weak D match, TRBD1 (5 bases). CDR1 and CDR2 (germline): SQVTM, ANQGSEA. Trimming took off 6 bases at V and 0 bases at J, with 14 bases between the two ends. This CDR3 is 14 amino acids long. CDR3 sequence reads: CSVDRGRANYGYTF. Here the CDR3 DNA reads TGCAGCGTCGACCGGGGCAGGGCTAACTATGGCTACACCTTC. Complete variable domain (other parts from reference TRBV29-1 and TRBJ1-2): SAVISQKPSRDICQRGTSLTIQCQVDSQVTMMFWYRQQPGQSLTLIATANQGSEATYESGFVIDKFPISRPNLTFSTLTVSNMSPEDSSIYLCSVDRGRANYGYTFGSGTRLTVV.

This chain links TRBV4-2 with TRBJ2-7, with D maybe TRBD2 (6 bases). The germline V gene encodes CDR1 LGHNA and CDR2 YNFKEQ. This CDR3 comprises 14 residues. Trimming cost V 2 bases and J 2 bases, with 10 bases left between them. CDR3 DNA: TGTGCCAGCAGCCAACGGAGGGCGACCTACGAGCAGTACTTC. The encoded protein is CASSQRRATYEQYF.

This chain connects TRBV28 to TRBJ2-7, with D maybe TRBD2 (7 bases). Germline CDR1 and CDR2: MDHEN and SYDVKM. The CDR3 is made up of 16 amino acids. Trimming cost V 2 bases and J 6 bases, with 20 bases left between them. CDR3 region: CASSLGGGGFILEQYF. CDR3 DNA: TGTGCCAGCAGTTTAGGGGGCGGGGGCTTCATTCTCGAGCAGTACTTC. Together with reference TRBV28 and TRBJ2-7, the CDR3 gives the full variable domain: DVKVTQSSRYLVKRTGEKVFLECVQDMDHENMFWYRQDPGLGLRLIYFSYDVKMKEKGDIPEGYSVSREKKERFSLILESASTNQTSMYLCASSLGGGGFILEQYFGPGTRLTVT.

The chain couples TRBV6-1 to TRBJ2-1; D gene ambiguous. The germline V gene encodes CDR1 MNHNS and CDR2 SASEGT. The V gene lost 8 bases and the J gene lost 3 bases, with 8 bases spanning the gap. This CDR3 spans 12 amino acids. The CDR3 DNA sequence: TGTGCCAGCGGTGCCTTCTACAATGAGCAGTTCTTC. Protein product: CASGAFYNEQFF.

This sequence joins TRBV9 and TRBJ2-3; 10 bases are shared with TRBD2. The V gene's germline CDR1 is SGDLS and CDR2 YYNGEE. The CDR3 is 15 amino acids. V shed 6 bases and J 1 base; nucleotides not matched to a gene: 5. For the CDR3, the DNA is TGTGCCAGCACCAGCGGGGGGGCTGGCACAGATACGCAGTATTTT. This encodes CASTSGGAGTDTQYF.

Here the CDR3 DNA reads TGTGCCAGCATCGTAGACAATGAGCAGTTCTTC. Translation gives CASIVDNEQFF. J is TRBJ2-1 and V is TRBV5-5; D is unclear. V shed 6 bases and J shed 5 bases, with 6 bases lying between them. Germline V gives CDR1 SGHKS, CDR2 YYEKEE (reference sequence). The CDR3 is made up of 11 amino acids.

The chain carries TRBV7-2 and TRBJ2-3, with D hard to call. Trimming pared 3 bases from V and 2 bases from J, leaving 12 bases between. CDR1 SGHTA and CDR2 FQGNSA come from the germline V gene. The CDR3 spans 15 residues. Written as DNA, the CDR3 is TGTGCCAGCAGCTTTACCGGGTCATCCACAGATACGCAGTATTTT. This gives the protein CASSFTGSSTDTQYF.

The rearrangement uses TRBV6-4 and TRBJ2-6, with D possibly TRBD1 on 5 matching bases. The CDR3 is 15 residues long. In germline, CDR1 is MRHNA, CDR2 SNTAGT. V was pared by 4 bases and J by 8 bases, with 15 bases between. The CDR3 nucleotides are TGTGCCAGCAGTGTTGTTTGGGGCCCCCCCAACGTCCTGACTTTC. Protein sequence: CASSVVWGPPNVLTF.

In its sample, this clonotype was seen a few times. The J gene is TRBJ2-7, the V gene TRBV6-2 or TRBV6-3; 8 positions match TRBD1. V was pared by 6 bases and J by 3 bases, with 10 bases of the junction left unmatched. In germline, CDR1 is MNHEY, CDR2 SVGEGT. This CDR3 has 15 residues. CDR3 nucleotide sequence: TGTGCCAGCAGAAGGGGGACAGGCCTGATCTACGAGCAGTACTTC. Protein: CASRRGTGLIYEQYF.

This clonotype was found a few times. The chain employs TRBV20-1 and TRBJ2-7; D ambiguous. Trimming removed 0 bases at V and 0 bases at J, with 12 bases between. The CDR3 contains 15 residues. Germline V gene data show CDR1 as DFQATT and CDR2 as SNEGSKA (reference sequence). The CDR3 is CSARDPSRSSYEQYF. CDR3 nucleotide sequence: TGCAGTGCTAGAGATCCCTCCCGGTCCTCCTACGAGCAGTACTTC.

J is TRBJ1-2 and V is TRBV30, with a weak D call TRBD1 (6 bases). The CDR3 contains 12 residues. Germline CDR1 reads GTSNPN; CDR2 reads SVGIG (reference sequence). In DNA form, the CDR3 reads TGTGCTCGGAGAGGGGGAAACTATGGCTACACCTTC. Translation gives CARRGGNYGYTF.

The J gene is TRBJ1-5, the V gene TRBV12-3 or TRBV12-4; a possible D gene is TRBD1 (5 bases). Deletions cut 6 bases from V and 0 bases from J, with 18 bases between. The CDR3 covers 17 residues. The CDR3 is CASRAGDGPYSNQPQHF. The CDR3 DNA reads as TGTGCCAGCAGGGCCGGGGACGGTCCCTATAGCAATCAGCCCCAGCATTTT.